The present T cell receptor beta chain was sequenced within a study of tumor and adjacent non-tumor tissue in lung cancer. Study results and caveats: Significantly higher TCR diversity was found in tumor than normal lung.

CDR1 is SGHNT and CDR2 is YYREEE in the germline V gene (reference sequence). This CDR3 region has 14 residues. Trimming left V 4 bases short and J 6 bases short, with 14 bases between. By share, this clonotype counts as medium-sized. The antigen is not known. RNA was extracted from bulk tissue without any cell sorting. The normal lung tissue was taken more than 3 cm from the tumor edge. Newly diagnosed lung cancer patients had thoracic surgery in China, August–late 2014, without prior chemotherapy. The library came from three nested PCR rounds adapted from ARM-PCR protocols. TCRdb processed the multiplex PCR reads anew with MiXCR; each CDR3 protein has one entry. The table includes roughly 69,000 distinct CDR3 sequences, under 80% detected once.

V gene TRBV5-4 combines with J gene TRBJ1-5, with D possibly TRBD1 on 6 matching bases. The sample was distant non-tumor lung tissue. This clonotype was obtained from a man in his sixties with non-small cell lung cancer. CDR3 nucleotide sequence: TGTGCCAGCAGCCGGGGGGGGCTTGGTCAGCCCCAGCATTTT. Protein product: CASSRGGLGQPQHF.